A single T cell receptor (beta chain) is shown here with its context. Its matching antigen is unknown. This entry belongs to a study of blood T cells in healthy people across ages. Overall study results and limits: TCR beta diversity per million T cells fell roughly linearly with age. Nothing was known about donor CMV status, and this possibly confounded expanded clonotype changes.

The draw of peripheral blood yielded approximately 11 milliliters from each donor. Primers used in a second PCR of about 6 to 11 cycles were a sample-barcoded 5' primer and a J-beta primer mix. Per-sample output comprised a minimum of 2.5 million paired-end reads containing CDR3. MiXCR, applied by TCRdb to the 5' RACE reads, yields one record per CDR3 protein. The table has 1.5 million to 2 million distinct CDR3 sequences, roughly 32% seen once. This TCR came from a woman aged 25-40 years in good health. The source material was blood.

The CDR3 bases are TGTGCCAGCGCCCTGACAGGGGTTGGGGATACGCAGTATTTT. As protein: CASALTGVGDTQYF. The chain carries TRBV2 and TRBJ2-3; TRBD1 agrees at 8 bases. This CDR3 contains 14 residues. V shed 8 bases, J shed 6 bases, and the junction held 10 bases outside the gene matches. Germline V gene data show CDR1 as SNHLY and CDR2 as FYNNEI.